This T cell receptor beta chain was documented in a study of glioma-infiltrating T cells. Study findings and constraints: Gliomas, especially low-grade, showed above-expected tissue-blood divergence; non-neoplastic patients showed below. CDR3 overlap between tissue and blood was very small.

Amplification of TCR alpha and beta CDR3 regions from RNA used iRepertoire nested multiplex PCR. For one-step reverse transcription and amplification, 100-400 ng of tissue mRNA or PBMC total RNA was used. TCRdb fed the multiplex PCR reads into MiXCR, producing one record per CDR3 protein. Of roughly 16,000 distinct CDR3 sequences detected, 58% appear once; the ten largest clones hold around 39%. From germline, CDR1 is SNHLY and CDR2 FYNNEI. The CDR3 contains 14 residues. V was shortened by 3 bases and J by 3 bases, with 11 bases between the two germline ends. Of note for this clonotype: The target antigen is unknown.

This TCR came from a human donor with low-grade glioma or glioblastoma, undergoing nonglioma brain surgery, or in good health (not recorded which). The rearrangement uses TRBV2 and TRBJ1-1; D possibly corresponds to TRBD1 (5 bases). The sample consisted of glioma tissue, nonneoplastic brain tissue, or PBMCs (not recorded which). CDR3 protein: CASSEGRGYTEAFF. The DNA of the CDR3 is TGTGCCAGCAGTGAGGGGAGGGGTTACACTGAAGCTTTCTTT.